This TCR beta chain emerged from a study of early T cells in non-severe SARS-CoV-2 infection. Study at large: The input, bulk RNA from unsorted whole blood, was sequenced, and chains were unpaired. Findings and caveats of the study: Missing private and CD4 specificities, VDJdb matching favored anti-spike CD8 responses.

This clonotype was counted many times. Its target is not known. Attachment of unique molecular identifiers to individual cDNA molecules was performed. In TCRdb, the 5' RACE reads were re-called with MiXCR into one record per CDR3 protein. This table holds around 55,000 distinct CDR3 sequences, under 15% found once. The CDR3 loop spans 12 amino acids. With 4 bases removed from V and 8 bases from J, the gap between germline ends came to 11 bases. The V call is TRBV12-3 or TRBV12-4, the J call TRBJ1-2, with D uncertain. The sample was whole blood. This clonotype originated in an adult who was a healthcare worker with PCR-confirmed SARS-CoV-2 infection or an uninfected control (not recorded which). As DNA, the CDR3 is TGTGCCAGCAGTTCCTCCGGGTACGGCTACACCTTC. As protein: CASSSSGYGYTF.